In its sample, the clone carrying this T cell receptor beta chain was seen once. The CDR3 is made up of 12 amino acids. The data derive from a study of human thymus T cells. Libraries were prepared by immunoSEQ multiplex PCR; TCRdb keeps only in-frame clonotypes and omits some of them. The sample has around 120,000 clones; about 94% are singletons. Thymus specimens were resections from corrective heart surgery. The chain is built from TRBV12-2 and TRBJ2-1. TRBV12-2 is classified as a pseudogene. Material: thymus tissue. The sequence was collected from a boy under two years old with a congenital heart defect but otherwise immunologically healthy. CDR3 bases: TGTGCAAGTCGCTACCCCTGGAATGAGCAGTTCTTC. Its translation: CASRYPWNEQFF.